A single sample is the source of the 21 T cell receptor beta chains below, sequenced in a study of monozygotic twins with inflammatory bowel disease. TCRdb re-called the 5' RACE reads and catalogs CDR3 proteins one per entry, DNA excluded. With fewer than 450,000 distinct CDR3 sequences in the sample, the ten largest clones hold just over 2.5%. The sequencing input was blood. The receptor set was obtained from a human donor with ulcerative colitis or Crohn's disease, or a healthy co-twin of an affected twin (not recorded which).

The chain employs TRBV20-1 and TRBJ1-1. Germline CDR1 is DFQATT and CDR2 is SNEGSKA (reference sequence). The CDR3 sequence is 14 residues long. Here the CDR3 reads CSARDRIRNTEAFF.

The rearrangement joins TRBV5-6 to TRBJ2-7; the TRBD1 assignment by TCRdb is unverifiable without DNA. Germline V gene sequence: CDR1 SGHDT, CDR2 YYEEEE. The CDR3 has 16 residues. The CDR3 loop is CASSWRGAGKLSEQYF.

The chain has TRBV5-1 and TRBJ2-1; the TCRdb call, TRBD1, lacks DNA for checking. The CDR3 has 16 amino acids. CDR1 and CDR2 (germline): SGHRS, YFSETQ. CDR3 in amino acids: CASSLPRLRGVNEQFF. The variable domain in full, with the rest retrieved from reference TRBV5-1 and TRBJ2-1, is KAGVTQTPRYLIKTRGQQVTLSCSPISGHRSVSWYQQTPGQGLQFLFEYFSETQRNKGNFPGRFSGRQFSNSRSEMNVSTLELGDSALYLCASSLPRLRGVNEQFFGPGTRLTVL.

Here the CDR3 reads CASSPSIAGNSTDTQYF. V and J are TRBV6-4 and TRBJ2-3; no DNA is available, so the TRBD2 call from TCRdb remains unchecked. CDR1 and CDR2 (germline): MRHNA, SNTAGT. The CDR3 runs to 17 residues.

This chain connects TRBV5-1 to TRBJ2-4; TCRdb proposes TRBD2, but this gene call is untestable without DNA. This CDR3 spans 15 amino acids. Germline V lookup: CDR1 SGHRS, CDR2 YFSETQ. The CDR3: CASSPRGHRGDIQYF.

CDR3: CASSWGQHQFF. The V call is TRBV11-2, the J call TRBJ2-1; TCRdb returns TRBD1, unconfirmable since there is no DNA. CDR1 is SGHAT and CDR2 is FQNNGV in the germline V gene. The CDR3 sequence is 11 residues long.

V and J are TRBV4-2 and TRBJ1-2. The length of the CDR3 is 17 residues. In germline, CDR1 is LGHNA, CDR2 YNFKEQ. CDR3 sequence: CASSQDKSPPSYYGYTF.

The CDR3 loop is CASSSERQGKKLFF. The gene calls are TRBV5-1 and TRBJ1-4; TCRdb's D call, TRBD1, is unchecked because there is no DNA. CDR1 SGHRS and CDR2 YFSETQ come from the germline V gene. CDR3 length: 14 amino acids.

The chain is built from TRBV10-3 and TRBJ1-1; the TRBD1 assignment by TCRdb is unverifiable without DNA. CDR1 is ENHRY, CDR2 SYGVKD, per germline. The CDR3 runs 16 residues. The CDR3 spells CAISELPRDRRTEAFF.

This chain joins TRBV6-6 and TRBJ1-5. There are 12 residues in the CDR3. CDR1 MNHNY and CDR2 SVGAGI come from the germline V gene (reference sequence). This CDR3 reads CASSYVNQPQHF.

The chain combines TRBV7-2 with TRBJ1-1; TCRdb's D call of TRBD1 is untestable without DNA. The length of the CDR3 is 15 residues. The germline gives CDR1 SGHTA, CDR2 FQGNSA. CDR3 residues: CASSLVRGAGTEAFF.

The chain links TRBV7-6 to TRBJ2-3; the TCRdb call, TRBD1, lacks DNA for checking. This CDR3 is built from 17 residues. The germline V gene encodes CDR1 SGHVS and CDR2 FNYEAQ. The CDR3 loop is CASSSLPGGASTDTQYF. Looking up the rest from reference TRBV7-6 and TRBJ2-3 gives the full variable domain: GAGVSQSPRYKVTKRGQDVALRCDPISGHVSLYWYRQALGQGPEFLTYFNYEAQQDKSGLPNDRFSAERPEGSISTLTIQRTEQRDSAMYRCASSSLPGGASTDTQYFGPGTRLTVL.

The chain is built from TRBV10-3 and TRBJ2-7. Germline values: CDR1 ENHRY, CDR2 SYGVKD. CDR3 length: 14 residues. The CDR3 is CAISESGTTYEQYF.

The chain links TRBV7-9 to TRBJ2-1; absent DNA, TCRdb's TRBD2 call cannot be checked. Germline V gene data show CDR1 as SEHNR and CDR2 as FQNEAQ (reference sequence). The CDR3 length is 16 residues. This chain's CDR3 is CASSPNGLASYNEQFF.

This chain links TRBV6-2 or TRBV6-3 with TRBJ2-5. The CDR3 is 13 amino acids. The V gene's germline CDR1 is MNHEY and CDR2 SVGEGT. The CDR3 loop is CASSYSGYETQYF.

The gene calls are TRBV5-4 and TRBJ2-6. The CDR3 has 16 amino acids. The germline gives CDR1 SGHNT, CDR2 YYREEE (reference sequence). CDR3 in amino acids: CASSPSRYSGANVLTF.

This rearrangement joins TRBV20-1 to TRBJ1-3. The V gene's germline CDR1 is DFQATT and CDR2 SNEGSKA (reference sequence). The CDR3 is 15 residues long. The CDR3: CSARFPGLSGNTIYF.

The chain couples TRBV6-5 to TRBJ1-2. This CDR3 region has 15 residues. Per germline, CDR1 MNHEY and CDR2 SVGAGI. CDR3 region: CASSYSGRRGYGYTF.

The J gene is TRBJ2-2, the V gene TRBV4-3; TCRdb gives TRBD1 as the D gene, but with no DNA this cannot be confirmed. There are 15 residues in the CDR3. Germline loops: CDR1 LGHNA, CDR2 YSLEER. CDR3 amino acids: CASGHRTGNTGELFF.

The chain carries TRBV12-3 or TRBV12-4 and TRBJ1-1; the D call of TRBD1 rests on TCRdb alone, since no DNA is present to check it. The CDR3 is 12 amino acids. Here the CDR3 reads CATTGGNTEAFF.

The rearrangement uses TRBV6-1 and TRBJ1-4. Germline V CDR1 and CDR2: MNHNS, SASEGT. The CDR3 has 14 amino acids. The CDR3: CASRNSLEDEKLFF.